This T cell receptor (beta chain) is from a study of PD-1 blockade in mismatch repair-deficient tumors. Study conclusions and caveats: Tumor-resident clones, often undetectable pretreatment in blood, expanded then contracted after pembrolizumab.

Here immunoSEQ multiplex PCR was the method, and the copy in TCRdb shows in-frame clones only, minus some. The sample contains about 79,000 clones, roughly 80% of which appear only once. On this clone: What it binds is unknown.

Every patient had mismatch repair deficiency by PCR or immunohistochemistry. TCRs were sequenced from a few patients responding to pembrolizumab. V was shortened by 6 bases and J by 1 base, with 13 bases between the two germline ends. This CDR3 contains 15 residues. CDR1 is MNHNS, CDR2 SASEGT, per germline. This TCR came from an adult with mismatch repair-deficient cancer. The chain couples TRBV6-1 to TRBJ1-5, with a weak D call TRBD1 (6 bases). This sample comprised peripheral blood, obtained 44 weeks after starting pembrolizumab. DNA for the CDR3: TGTGCCAGCAGCCGGGGACACCCCAGCAATCAGCCCCAGCATTTT. The encoded protein is CASSRGHPSNQPQHF.